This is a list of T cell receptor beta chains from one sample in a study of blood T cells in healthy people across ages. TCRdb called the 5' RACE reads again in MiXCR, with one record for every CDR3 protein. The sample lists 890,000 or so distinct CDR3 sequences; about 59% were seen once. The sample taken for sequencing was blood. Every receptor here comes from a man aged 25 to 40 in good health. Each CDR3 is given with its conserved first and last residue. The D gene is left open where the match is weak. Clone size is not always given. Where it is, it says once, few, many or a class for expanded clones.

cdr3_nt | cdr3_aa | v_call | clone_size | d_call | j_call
TGCAGTGCTGAACTTCCGGGACAGGGTTCCGAGCAGTACTTC | CSAELPGQGSEQYF | TRBV20-1 | few | TRBD1 | TRBJ2-7
TGCGCCAGCAGCCTTATGGTGGATTATAATGAGCAGTTCTTC | CASSLMVDYNEQFF | TRBV4-3 | . | . | TRBJ2-1
TGTGCCAGCATTCGCGGGGGAGGCACAGATACGCAGTATTTT | CASIRGGGTDTQYF | TRBV6-6 | few | TRBD2 | TRBJ2-3
TGTGCCAGCAGCCAGGGACGGACAAATTCACCCCTCCACTTT | CASSQGRTNSPLHF | TRBV7-9 | . | . | TRBJ1-6
TGTGCCAGCAGAACCCGGGACGGAGGCACAGATACGCAGTATTTT | CASRTRDGGTDTQYF | TRBV28 | . | . | TRBJ2-3
TGTGCCAGCAGTTCCGTAGCGGGGCCGCGGGGAGATGAGACCCAGTACTTC | CASSSVAGPRGDETQYF | TRBV28 | . | TRBD2 | TRBJ2-5
TGTGCCAGCAGGCTAGGAGGGTCCCAAGAGACCCAGTACTTC | CASRLGGSQETQYF | TRBV28 | few | . | TRBJ2-5
TGCAGTGCCTGGACAGGCGCCTTCTACGAGCAGTACTTC | CSAWTGAFYEQYF | TRBV20-1 | . | TRBD1 | TRBJ2-7
TGTGCCAGCAGCGATGGTGAGCAGTTCTTC | CASSDGEQFF | TRBV12-3/TRBV12-4 | . | . | TRBJ2-1
TGTGCCATCGCCGAGGGGGACGGTATCTATGGCTACACCTTC | CAIAEGDGIYGYTF | TRBV10-3 | few | . | TRBJ1-2
TGTGCCAGCAGCCAAGCGGGAAAGCAGTACTTC | CASSQAGKQYF | TRBV3-1 | . | . | TRBJ2-5
TGCGCCAGCAGCCAAGAAACCGGGGTCGGCTACACCTTC | CASSQETGVGYTF | TRBV4-3 | . | . | TRBJ1-2
TGCGCCAGCTCTCTGTTGGGGGGCAGGGATTACGATGAGCAGTTCTTC | CASSLLGGRDYDEQFF | TRBV5-1 | . | . | TRBJ2-1
TGTGCCAGCATCCCTCAGGGGGGTGGGTTCCGAGCCTACGAGCAGTACTTC | CASIPQGGGFRAYEQYF | TRBV28 | . | . | TRBJ2-7
TGCGCCAGCAGCGTCGGATTAGACACTCAAGCTTTCTTT | CASSVGLDTQAFF | TRBV5-1 | . | . | TRBJ1-1
TGCGCCAGCAGCTTGGGCGGGGACGGAACACAAGAGACCCAGTACTTC | CASSLGGDGTQETQYF | TRBV5-1 | . | . | TRBJ2-5
TGTGTCAGCAGTGAACGATCTGGATACAATGAGCAGTTCTTC | CVSSERSGYNEQFF | TRBV2 | . | . | TRBJ2-1
TGTGCCTGGAGTGTCCTTCTAGCGAACGAGCAGTACTTC | CAWSVLLANEQYF | TRBV30 | . | . | TRBJ2-7
TGTGCCAGCAGCACGCCGAGACAGGAACACAATGAGCAGTTCTTC | CASSTPRQEHNEQFF | TRBV7-9 | few | . | TRBJ2-1
TGCGCCAGCAGCCAAGAGCAGGGGGGCTACACCTTC | CASSQEQGGYTF | TRBV4-3 | few | . | TRBJ1-2
TGTGCCAGCAGTGAAGTGCTGAACTACGGAGGACAGTACTTC | CASSEVLNYGGQYF | TRBV25-1 | . | . | TRBJ2-4
TGTGCCACCAAACCTTCCGGGACGGTCCAAGAGACCCAGTACTTC | CATKPSGTVQETQYF | TRBV15 | . | . | TRBJ2-5
TGTGCCAGCAGTATAAGACAACAGGGGAATCAGCCCCAGCATTTT | CASSIRQQGNQPQHF | TRBV2 | once | TRBD1 | TRBJ1-5